This TCR beta chain was retrieved from a study of OX40 agonist ivuxolimab in advanced cancers. Whole-study findings and limits: At doses 0.1 to 3.0 mg/kg, CD4+ and CD8+ clones expanded. At 0.1-3.0 mg/kg, partial responders had clonal expansion among the lowest observed.

Comment on this clone: Its matching antigen is unknown.

The repertoire was sequenced with immunoSEQ multiplex PCR; TCRdb's copy has only in-frame clones and lacks some. The table records more than 50,000 clones, roughly 87% of them present only once. Germline V gene sequence: CDR1 SEHNR, CDR2 FQNEAQ (reference sequence). The CDR3 contains 12 residues. Between the trimmed V and J ends, which lost 1 base and 8 bases, there was a span of 6 bases. The chain is built from TRBV7-9 and TRBJ2-1; D is ambiguous. The sequencing here drew on CD4+ or CD8+ T cells sorted from blood, taken in a trial of the OX40 agonist ivuxolimab. This receptor was obtained from an adult with an advanced solid tumor such as melanoma, head and neck, liver or kidney cancer. The CDR3 here is CASSLGVYEQFF. CDR3 coding DNA: TGTGCCAGCAGCTTAGGGGTCTATGAGCAGTTCTTC.